One TCR beta chain is described in this entry. Its antigen remains unknown. The sample originates from a study of shared clonotypes between healthy human individuals. Study-level results: Only blood samples were collected, and tissue repertoires likely differ. Some naive CD4 clonotypes, around 4.7%, turned up in common across a handful of donors. Donor scarcity curtailed the genetic and exposure-history diversity represented herein. On the whole, naive subsets had larger estimated richness than memory subsets had.

Some clones are missing from TCRdb's copy, which holds only in-frame ones; the method was immunoSEQ multiplex PCR. The sample includes about 980,000 clones, around three quarters of them seen just once. The CDR3 totals 14 residues. J lost 0 bases, V lost 6 bases, and 2 bases had no gene match. From germline, CDR1 is WSHSY and CDR2 SAAADI. Sequencing was carried out using memory CD4+ T cells sorted from blood. Noted subset: CD45RA-negative fraction. The J gene is TRBJ2-3, the V gene TRBV10-2; 8 bases line up with TRBD2. The sequence was collected from a man aged 18 to 29 in good health. CDR3 protein: CASRVAGSTDTQYF. CDR3 DNA: TGCGCCAGCAGAGTAGCGGGGAGCACAGATACGCAGTATTTT.